This TCR beta chain was recovered during a study of human T cells and chemical hapten exposure. TCRdb independently ran MiXCR on the RACE reads; one entry per CDR3 protein. The table shows tens of thousands of distinct CDR3 sequences, with 10% to 13% occurring only once. Study-wide results and caveats: Relative to controls, expanded TCRs formed significantly more large CDR3 similarity clusters.

About this clonotype: The antigen remains undetermined. A much bigger clone sits one base away, suggesting this may be a read error.

The CDR3 sequence is 14 residues long. Trimming took off 1 base at V and 4 bases at J, with 10 bases between the two ends. CDR1 LGHDT and CDR2 YNNKEL come from the germline V gene (reference sequence). The time point was: patch test 2, 6 weeks after DPC sensitization. The treatment denotes: therapeutic diphenylcyclopropenone sensitization with weekly scalp DPC. Every donor had alopecia and was 18 to 70 years old; all were suitable for DPC. This sequence was found in a woman aged 30 to 39 with alopecia areata. Some clones in this sample may be carry-over from other donors' samples. Here the sequenced sample was whole blood, taken in connection with sensitization to the hapten diphenylcyclopropenone (DPC). The genes are TRBV3-1 and TRBJ1-2; D perhaps matches TRBD1 (6 bases). CDR3 sequence: CASSQATGFYGYTF. The CDR3 nucleotides read TGTGCCAGCAGCCAAGCTACAGGGTTCTATGGCTACACCTTC.